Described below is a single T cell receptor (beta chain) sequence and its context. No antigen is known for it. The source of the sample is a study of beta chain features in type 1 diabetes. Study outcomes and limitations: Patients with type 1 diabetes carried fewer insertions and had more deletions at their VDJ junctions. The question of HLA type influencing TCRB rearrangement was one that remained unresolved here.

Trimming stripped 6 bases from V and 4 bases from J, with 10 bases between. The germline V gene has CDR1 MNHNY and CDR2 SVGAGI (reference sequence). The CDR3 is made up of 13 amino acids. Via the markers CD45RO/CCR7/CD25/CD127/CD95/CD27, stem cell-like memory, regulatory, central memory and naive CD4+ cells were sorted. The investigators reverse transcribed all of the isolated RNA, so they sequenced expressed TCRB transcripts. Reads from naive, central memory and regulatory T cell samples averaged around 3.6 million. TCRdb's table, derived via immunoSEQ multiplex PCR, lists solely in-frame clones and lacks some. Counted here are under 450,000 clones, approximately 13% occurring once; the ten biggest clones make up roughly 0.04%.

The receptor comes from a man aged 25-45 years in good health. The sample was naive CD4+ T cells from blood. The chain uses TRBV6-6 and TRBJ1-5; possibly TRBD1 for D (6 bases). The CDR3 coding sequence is TGTGCCAGCAGGGACAGAGGGAATCAGCCCCAGCATTTT. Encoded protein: CASRDRGNQPQHF.